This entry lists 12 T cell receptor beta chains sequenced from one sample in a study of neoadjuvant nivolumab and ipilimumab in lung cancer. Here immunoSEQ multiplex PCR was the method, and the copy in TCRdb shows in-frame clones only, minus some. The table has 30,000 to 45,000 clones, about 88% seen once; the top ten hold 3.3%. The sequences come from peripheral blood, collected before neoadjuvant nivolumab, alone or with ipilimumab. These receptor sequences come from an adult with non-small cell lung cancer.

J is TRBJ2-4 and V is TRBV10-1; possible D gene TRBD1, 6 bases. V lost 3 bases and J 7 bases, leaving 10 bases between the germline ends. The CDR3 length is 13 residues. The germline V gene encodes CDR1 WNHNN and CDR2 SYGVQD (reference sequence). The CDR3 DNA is TGCGCCAGCAGTGACAGGGGTGGGAACATTCAGTACTTC. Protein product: CASSDRGGNIQYF.

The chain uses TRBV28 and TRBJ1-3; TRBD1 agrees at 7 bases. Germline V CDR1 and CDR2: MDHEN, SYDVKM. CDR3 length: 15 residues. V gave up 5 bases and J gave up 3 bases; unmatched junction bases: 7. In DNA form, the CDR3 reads TGTGCCAGCAGTGCGACAGACAGGGTTGGAAACACCATATATTTT. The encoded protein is CASSATDRVGNTIYF.

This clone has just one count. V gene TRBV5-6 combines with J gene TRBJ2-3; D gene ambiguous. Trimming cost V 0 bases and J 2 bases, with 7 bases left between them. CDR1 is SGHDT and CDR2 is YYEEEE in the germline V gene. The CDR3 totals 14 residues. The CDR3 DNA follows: TGTGCCAGCAGCTTGGCAGACTTCACAGATACGCAGTATTTT. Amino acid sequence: CASSLADFTDTQYF.

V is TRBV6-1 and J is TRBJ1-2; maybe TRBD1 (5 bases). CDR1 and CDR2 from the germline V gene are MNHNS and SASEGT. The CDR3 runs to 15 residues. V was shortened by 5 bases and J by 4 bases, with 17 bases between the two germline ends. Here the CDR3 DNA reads TGTGCCAGCAGTCCTGGGGGGGGGACCATCTATGGCTACACCTTC. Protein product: CASSPGGGTIYGYTF.

CDR3 coding DNA: TGTGCCAGCAGCTTCAACACCGGGGAGCTGTTTTTT. This codes for CASSFNTGELFF. V gene TRBV5-4 combines with J gene TRBJ2-2; unclear D gene. V was clipped by 2 bases and J by 2 bases, with 1 base between them. CDR3 length: 12 residues. Germline loops: CDR1 SGHNT, CDR2 YYREEE (reference sequence).

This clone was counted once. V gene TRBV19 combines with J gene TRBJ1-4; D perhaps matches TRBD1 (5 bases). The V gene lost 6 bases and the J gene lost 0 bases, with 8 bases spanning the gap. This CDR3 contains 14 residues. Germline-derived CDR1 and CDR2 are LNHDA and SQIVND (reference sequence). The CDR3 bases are TGTGCCAGTAGCGGGACTGCAACTAATGAAAAACTGTTTTTT. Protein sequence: CASSGTATNEKLFF.

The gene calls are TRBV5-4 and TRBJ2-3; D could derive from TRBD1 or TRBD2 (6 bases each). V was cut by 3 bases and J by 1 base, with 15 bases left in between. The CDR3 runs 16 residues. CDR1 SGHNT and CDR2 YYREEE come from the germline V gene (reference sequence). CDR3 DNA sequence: TGTGCCAGCAGCTGGGGGCTAGCGAGGGGCACAGATACGCAGTATTTT. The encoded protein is CASSWGLARGTDTQYF. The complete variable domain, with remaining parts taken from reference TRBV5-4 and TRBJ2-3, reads ETGVTQSPTHLIKTRGQQVTLRCSSQSGHNTVSWYQQALGQGPQFIFQYYREEENGRGNFPPRFSGLQFPNYSSELNVNALELDDSALYLCASSWGLARGTDTQYFGPGTRLTVL.

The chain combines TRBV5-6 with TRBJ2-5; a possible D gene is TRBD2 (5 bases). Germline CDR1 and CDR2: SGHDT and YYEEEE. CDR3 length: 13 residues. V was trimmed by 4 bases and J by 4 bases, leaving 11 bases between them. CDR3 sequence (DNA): TGTGCCAGCAGCCCAATCCGGGGAGAGACCCAGTACTTC. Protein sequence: CASSPIRGETQYF.

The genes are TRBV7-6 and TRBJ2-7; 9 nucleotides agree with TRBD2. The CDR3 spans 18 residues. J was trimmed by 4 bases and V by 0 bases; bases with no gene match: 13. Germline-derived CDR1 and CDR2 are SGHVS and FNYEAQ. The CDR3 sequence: CASSLAQGGRAPLYEQYF. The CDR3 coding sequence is TGTGCCAGCAGCTTAGCGCAGGGCGGGAGGGCTCCTCTATACGAGCAGTACTTC.

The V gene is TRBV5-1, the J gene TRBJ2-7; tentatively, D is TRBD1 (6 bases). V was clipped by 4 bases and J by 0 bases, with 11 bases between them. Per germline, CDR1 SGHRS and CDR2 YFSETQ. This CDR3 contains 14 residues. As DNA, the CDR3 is TGCGCCAGCAGCACGCGACAGGACTCCTACGAGCAGTACTTC. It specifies CASSTRQDSYEQYF.

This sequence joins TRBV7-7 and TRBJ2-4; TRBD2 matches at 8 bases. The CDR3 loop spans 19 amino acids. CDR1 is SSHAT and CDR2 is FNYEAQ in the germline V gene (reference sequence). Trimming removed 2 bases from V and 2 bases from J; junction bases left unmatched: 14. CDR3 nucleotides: TGTGCCAGCAGCTTAAGGATAGAGGGGACTAGTAGGTCCAAAAACATTCAGTACTTC. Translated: CASSLRIEGTSRSKNIQYF. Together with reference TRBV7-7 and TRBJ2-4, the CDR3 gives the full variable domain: GAGVSQSPRYKVTKRGQDVTLRCDPISSHATLYWYQQALGQGPEFLTYFNYEAQPDKSGLPSDRFSAERPEGSISTLTIQRTEQRDSAMYRCASSLRIEGTSRSKNIQYFGAGTRLSVL.

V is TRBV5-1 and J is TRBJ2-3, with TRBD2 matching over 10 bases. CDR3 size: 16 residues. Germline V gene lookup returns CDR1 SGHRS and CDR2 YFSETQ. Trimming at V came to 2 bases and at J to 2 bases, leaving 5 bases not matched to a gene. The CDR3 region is CASSFLLAGSTDTQYF. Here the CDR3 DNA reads TGCGCCAGCAGCTTCTTACTAGCGGGATCCACAGATACGCAGTATTTT. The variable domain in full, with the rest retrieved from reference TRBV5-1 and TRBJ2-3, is KAGVTQTPRYLIKTRGQQVTLSCSPISGHRSVSWYQQTPGQGLQFLFEYFSETQRNKGNFPGRFSGRQFSNSRSEMNVSTLELGDSALYLCASSFLLAGSTDTQYFGPGTRLTVL.